Each of the 13 T cell receptor beta chains below was sequenced from the same sample in a study. TCRdb reprocessed the RT-PCR reads with MiXCR, giving one entry per CDR3 protein. The sample has about 700,000 distinct CDR3 sequences, about 14% seen once. Sequences were obtained from memory CD4+ T cells from blood. These receptors all stem from a female donor in good health, serving as a healthy control.

This clonotype has just a few counts. The chain has TRBV27 and TRBJ2-1; tentative D call: TRBD1 (6 bases). V lost 6 bases and J 0 bases, leaving 15 bases between the germline ends. Germline values: CDR1 MNHEY, CDR2 SMNVEV (reference sequence). The CDR3 is 16 amino acids. The chain's CDR3 is CASRGGQQLSYNEQFF. CDR3 sequence (DNA): TGTGCCAGCAGGGGCGGACAGCAACTCTCCTACAATGAGCAGTTCTTC.

At least ten counts were recorded for this clonotype. The chain recombines TRBV6-5 with TRBJ1-6; D not certain. The germline CDR1 and CDR2 sequences are MNHEY and SVGAGI. This CDR3 has 13 residues. The germline V and J ends were trimmed by 6 bases and 10 bases, with 13 bases remaining between them. This CDR3 reads CASSHDVSSPLHF. In DNA form, the CDR3 reads TGTGCCAGCAGCCACGACGTCAGCTCACCCCTCCACTTT.

The chain couples TRBV10-3 to TRBJ2-5, with TRBD2 as a possible D gene (5 bases). The CDR3 contains 16 residues. Trimming took 10 bases from V and 2 from J, leaving 23 bases between them. Germline V gene lookup returns CDR1 ENHRY and CDR2 SYGVKD. CDR3 sequence (DNA): TGTGCCACCCAGGACCCTAACGCGGGCTGGCAAGAGACCCAGTACTTC. This encodes CATQDPNAGWQETQYF.

This clonotype was observed a handful of times. The chain has TRBV2 and TRBJ1-1; no clear D. From germline, CDR1 is SNHLY and CDR2 FYNNEI. This CDR3 spans 13 amino acids. V shed 6 bases and J shed 4 bases, with 12 bases lying between them. In nucleotides, the CDR3 is TGTGCCAGCAGCGGGGAAGAGAGCACTGAAGCTTTCTTT. Protein: CASSGEESTEAFF.

The rearrangement links TRBV28 to TRBJ2-7; D uncertain. Germline CDR1 reads MDHEN; CDR2 reads SYDVKM. There are 14 residues in the CDR3. V lost 6 bases and J lost 2, with 14 bases in between. CDR3 sequence: CASRGPSFPYEQYF. Here the CDR3 DNA reads TGTGCCAGCAGGGGCCCTAGTTTCCCCTACGAGCAGTACTTC. The variable domain in full, completed from reference TRBV28 and TRBJ2-7, reads DVKVTQSSRYLVKRTGEKVFLECVQDMDHENMFWYRQDPGLGLRLIYFSYDVKMKEKGDIPEGYSVSREKKERFSLILESASTNQTSMYLCASRGPSFPYEQYFGPGTRLTVT.

CDR3 sequence reads: CASSLWDRVRDTIYF. The CDR3 nucleotides read TGTGCCAGCAGCTTGTGGGACAGGGTCCGGGACACCATATATTTT. V usage is TRBV5-6 and J usage is TRBJ1-3; 9 bases match TRBD1. Germline V CDR1 and CDR2: SGHDT, YYEEEE. This CDR3 contains 15 residues. The V segment lost 1 base and the J segment 8 bases; nucleotides outside the gene matches: 7.

This clonotype came up a few times. The chain joins TRBV7-2 to TRBJ2-1, with unresolved D. CDR1 and CDR2 (germline): SGHTA, FQGNSA. This CDR3 has 15 residues. V was shortened by 5 bases and J by 6 bases, with 17 bases between the two germline ends. CDR3 amino acids: CASSNQLAFRNEQFF. The CDR3 region has the DNA TGTGCCAGCAGCAACCAACTGGCGTTTCGCAATGAGCAGTTCTTC. Full variable domain (rest looked up from reference TRBV7-2 and TRBJ2-1): GAGVSQSPSNKVTEKGKDVELRCDPISGHTALYWYRQSLGQGLEFLIYFQGNSAPDKSGLPSDRFSAERTGGSVSTLTIQRTQQEDSAVYLCASSNQLAFRNEQFFGPGTRLTVL.

The table lists this clonotype with a few counts. The V gene is TRBV10-3, the J gene TRBJ1-3; TRBD1 matches at 10 bases. From germline, CDR1 is ENHRY and CDR2 SYGVKD. V was pared by 8 bases and J by 0 bases, with 4 bases of the junction left unmatched. The length of the CDR3 is 15 residues. CDR3 nucleotides: TGTGCCATCGGGGACAGGGGAGACTCTGGAAACACCATATATTTT. Its protein product is CAIGDRGDSGNTIYF.

This clonotype was observed a few times. V and J are TRBV27 and TRBJ2-1; 10 bases are a match to TRBD1. The CDR3 totals 16 residues. The germline V gene encodes CDR1 MNHEY and CDR2 SMNVEV (reference sequence). The junction had 3 bases not matched to a gene; V was cut back by 0 bases and J by 4 bases. The CDR3 sequence: CASSLSRTGGYNEQFF. In nucleotides, the CDR3 is TGTGCCAGCAGTTTATCAAGGACAGGGGGATACAATGAGCAGTTCTTC.

This clonotype has a handful of counts. J is TRBJ2-1 and V is TRBV7-3, with D perhaps matching TRBD1 or TRBD2 (6 bases each). This CDR3 has 15 residues. Germline CDR1 reads SGHTA; CDR2 reads FQGTGA. Between the trimmed V and J ends, which lost 5 bases and 4 bases, there was a span of 15 bases. CDR3 sequence: CASSPGGHEYNEQFF. The DNA of the CDR3 is TGTGCCAGCAGCCCCGGGGGCCATGAGTACAATGAGCAGTTCTTC.

This clonotype was counted many times. The chain is built from TRBV7-9 and TRBJ1-4, with a weak D call TRBD1 (5 bases). The germline gives CDR1 SEHNR, CDR2 FQNEAQ (reference sequence). Trimming shortened V by 5 bases and J by 1 base, and 8 bases separated the two germline ends. The CDR3 totals 14 residues. CDR3: CASSRGGTNEKLFF. The CDR3 nucleotides read TGTGCCAGCAGCCGGGGGGGAACTAATGAAAAACTGTTTTTT.

This clonotype was seen many times. This chain joins TRBV6-5 and TRBJ2-7, with TRBD1 matching over 7 bases. Germline assignment: CDR1 MNHEY and CDR2 SVGAGI. CDR3 length: 14 residues. Germline trimming cut 0 bases from V and 5 bases from J; bases unmatched to any gene: 4. The CDR3 sequence: CASSYSDRFHEQYF. Written as DNA, the CDR3 is TGTGCCAGCAGTTACTCGGACAGGTTCCACGAGCAGTACTTC.

CDR3 amino acids: CSARDYRTGAGANYGYTF. In nucleotides, the CDR3 is TGCAGTGCTAGAGATTACCGCACAGGGGCAGGGGCTAACTATGGCTACACCTTC. This sequence joins TRBV20-1 and TRBJ1-2; TRBD1 aligns across 7 bases. V lost 0 bases, J lost 0 bases, and 13 bases stayed unmatched. The CDR3 totals 18 residues. Germline values: CDR1 DFQATT, CDR2 SNEGSKA (reference sequence).